These 6 T cell receptor beta chains originate from one sample sequenced in a study of shared clonotypes between healthy human individuals. Generated by immunoSEQ multiplex PCR, the TCRdb table keeps only in-frame clones and is missing some. This sample has some 2 million clones; around 96% occur once, and the top ten carry around 1%. Naive CD8 isolation took CD45RO-negative cells positively selected for CCR7 and excluded terminally differentiated effector memory CD45RA+ cells. The sample comprised naive CD8+ T cells sorted from blood. All receptors derive from a man between 18 and 29 years old in good health.

This chain uses TRBV27 with TRBJ2-3; 12 bases are shared with TRBD2. The J segment lost 1 base and the V segment lost 5 bases, leaving 4 bases of the junction unmatched. There are 16 residues in the CDR3. Germline loops: CDR1 MNHEY, CDR2 SMNVEV (reference sequence). In nucleotides, the CDR3 is TGTGCCAGCAGTGCACTAGCGGGAGGAGGCACAGATACGCAGTATTTT. This codes for CASSALAGGGTDTQYF.

The chain joins TRBV30 to TRBJ1-1, with D perhaps matching TRBD1 (5 bases). The CDR3 spans 13 residues. CDR1 and CDR2 from the germline V gene are GTSNPN and SVGIG (reference sequence). Trimming cost V 1 base and J 6 bases, with 12 bases left between them. In DNA, the CDR3 is TGTGCCTGGAGTGCGACCCGGGGCTCTGAAGCTTTCTTT. Translation gives CAWSATRGSEAFF.

The chain employs TRBV27 and TRBJ1-5; D gene uncertain. The V and J ends lost 5 bases and 4 bases respectively, with 15 bases between them. The CDR3 runs to 15 residues. Germline V gene sequence: CDR1 MNHEY, CDR2 SMNVEV (reference sequence). CDR3 DNA: TGTGCCAGCAGTGCCGTTAACAGCCCTAATCAGCCCCAGCATTTT. Protein product: CASSAVNSPNQPQHF.

This chain uses TRBV10-3 with TRBJ2-1; D is uncertain. This CDR3 comprises 17 residues. The germline CDR1 and CDR2 sequences are ENHRY and SYGVKD. V was pared by 3 bases and J by 7 bases, with 22 bases between. The CDR3 bases are TGTGCCATCAGTGACTTCTTCCTTGCGACGACTGGGAATGAGCAGTTCTTC. Its protein product is CAISDFFLATTGNEQFF.

This sequence joins TRBV5-1 and TRBJ2-7, with D perhaps matching TRBD1 (6 bases). CDR1 is SGHRS and CDR2 is YFSETQ in the germline V gene. CDR3 length: 15 amino acids. Trimming stripped 2 bases from V and 3 bases from J, with 15 bases between. For the CDR3, the DNA is TGCGCCAGCAGCTTCCGGGACACCATTTACTACGAGCAGTACTTC. It specifies CASSFRDTIYYEQYF.

Regarding this clone: The sample has other DNA sequences that encode this CDR3 too. J is TRBJ1-4 and V is TRBV13; D unresolved. Trimming pared 3 bases from V and 0 bases from J, leaving 5 bases between. The CDR3 is 14 amino acids. Germline lookup yields CDR1 PRHDT and CDR2 FYEKMQ (reference sequence). Here the CDR3 reads CASSLRSTNEKLFF. The CDR3 bases are TGTGCCAGCAGCTTGAGATCAACTAATGAAAAACTGTTTTTT.